This entry concerns a single T cell receptor (beta chain). This clonotype was observed many times. Its antigen is currently not known. No much larger clone exists at a distance of one base, and base qualities are not known. The method behind the library was 5' RACE. The run used a NextSeq 500. In the TCR library protocol, unique molecular identifiers were attached to individual cDNA molecules to correct for PCR bias and sequencing error. Sequencing covered both TCR alpha and beta chains, and within each sample the abundances of alpha and beta sequences were tightly co-correlated. The paper's processing steps were these. Decombinator V4 was used to annotate TCR sequences for V gene, J gene and CDR3. TCRs were defined as expanded if a significant change between any two time points was detected under a Poisson model with p below 0.0001. Abundances of TCRs were expressed as counts per million after normalisation to the total number of TCRs sequenced in each sample. TRAV1-2 paired with TRAJ12, TRAJ20 or TRAJ33 defined MAIT TCRs, while TRAV10 paired with TRAJ18 defined iNKT TCRs. VDJdb, accessed 1 November 2021, was searched for CMV, EBV and SARS-CoV-2 annotated TCRs, with TCRs annotated for multiple antigens excluded. Starting from the raw public reads, TCRdb applied fastp trimming at Q25, assembled clones with MiXCR and retained in-frame beta chains. Every distinct CDR3 protein forms one entry, paired with its most common genes and DNA. None of the V and J calls come from the authors' own analysis; TCRdb made them. In all, the sample holds 70,000 to 90,000 distinct CDR3 sequences, and around 11% of those were seen once. 4% to 5% of the sample is in the top ten clones.

This sample stems from a study of early T cells in non-severe SARS-CoV-2 infection (dated by TCRdb to the early 2020s). Describing the broader study: Bulk RNA from unsorted whole blood was used for TCR sequencing, so alpha and beta chains could not be paired. Here is what the overall study found, with its caveats: VDJdb matching was skewed toward anti-spike CD8 responses, so virus-specific expansions were likely underestimated and private and CD4 specificities were missed.

A case-control design nested within a healthcare worker cohort in London, UK, was used, with weekly nasopharyngeal swab PCR tests and blood sampling performed. Between 23 and 31 March 2020, the week of the UK lockdown, healthcare workers were enrolled and then followed up weekly for as long as 16 weeks. For CDR1 and CDR2, the germline V gene (reference sequence) lists SEHNR and FQNEAQ. V drops 5 bases and J drops 0 bases, leaving 19 bases in between. Including cysteine and phenylalanine, the CDR3 has 17 amino acids. The only DNA kept is the CDR3, 51 bases in frame from the first base. The sample comprised whole blood. The V and J genes are TRBV7-9 and TRBJ1-2, with the D gene uncertain. This TCR was sampled from an adult who was a healthcare worker with PCR-confirmed SARS-CoV-2 infection or an uninfected control (not recorded which). The DNA sequence is TGTGCCAGCAGCCTCTCGCAACCTTGGTTGGCTAACTATGGCTACACCTTC. Its coded protein is CASSLSQPWLANYGYTF.